The clone carrying this T cell receptor beta chain was observed a single time. Its antigen is as yet unknown. Treatment defined: oral pan-JAK inhibitor, 5-10 mg twice daily. Sequencing relied on a cDNA template that was reverse transcribed from extracted RNA. Some clones are missing from TCRdb's copy, which holds only in-frame ones; the method was immunoSEQ multiplex PCR. The sample lists roughly 120,000 clones; roughly 50% were seen once. The sample originates from a study of CD8+ T cells in alopecia areata. General study findings and limits: In scalp samples, resident alphabeta T cells of normal skin are also sequenced.

The germline V gene encodes CDR1 SNHLY and CDR2 FYNNEI. The V end lost 8 bases, the J end lost 9 bases, and 20 bases lay between the germline ends. The length of the CDR3 is 14 residues. The clonotype comes from a human donor with alopecia areata. Sequencing used CD8+ T cells sorted from blood, obtained at week 24, from a patient treated with tofacitinib. The V call is TRBV2, the J call TRBJ1-5; TRBD1 is a possible D gene (5 bases). The CDR3 sequence: CASRRTGRPGPQHF. The CDR3 coding sequence is TGTGCCAGCCGGAGAACAGGCCGGCCGGGGCCCCAGCATTTT.